The 18 T cell receptor beta chains in this list originate from one sample, sequenced in a study of cytomegalovirus exposure and HLA in healthy donors. Clones were read by immunoSEQ multiplex PCR, and TCRdb kept only the in-frame ones, dropping some. The sample lists 150,000 to 200,000 clones; 85% were seen once. Sequencing was performed on PBMCs. The receptors originated from a man younger than 45 in good health and CMV-seropositive.

This chain uses TRBV9 with TRBJ1-6; D uncertain. The CDR3 totals 16 residues. Looked up from germline, CDR1 is SGDLS and CDR2 is YYNGEE. V shed 2 bases and J shed 4 bases, with 13 bases lying between them. The CDR3 is CASSVTPGLYNSPLHF. The CDR3 DNA reads TGTGCCAGCAGCGTGACCCCGGGTCTGTATAATTCACCCCTCCACTTT.

The chain is built from TRBV9 and TRBJ2-2, with 10 bases fitting TRBD2. This CDR3 spans 16 amino acids. V shed 2 bases, J shed 4 bases, and the junction held 5 bases outside the gene matches. Germline V gene lookup returns CDR1 SGDLS and CDR2 YYNGEE. The CDR3 DNA reads as TGTGCCAGCAGCGTTCTAGCGGGGGTGGGCACCGGGGAGCTGTTTTTT. Its protein product is CASSVLAGVGTGELFF.

The CDR3 sequence: CASSQDLSGNQPQHF. The CDR3 coding sequence is TGCGCCAGCAGCCAAGATCTTTCAGGCAATCAGCCCCAGCATTTT. The chain has TRBV4-1 and TRBJ1-5, with unresolved D. CDR3 length: 15 residues. CDR1 and CDR2 from the germline V gene are MGHRA and YSYEKL. Trimming removed 0 bases from V and 2 bases from J, with 8 bases in between.

This rearrangement joins TRBV7-2 to TRBJ2-5; TRBD2 aligns across 8 bases. Looked up from germline, CDR1 is SGHTA and CDR2 is FQGNSA. V was pared by 6 bases and J by 5 bases, with 8 bases of the junction left unmatched. This CDR3 is built from 14 residues. The CDR3 sequence: CASSPGGPFETQYF. The CDR3 bases are TGTGCCAGCAGTCCGGGGGGGCCGTTTGAGACCCAGTACTTC. The full variable domain, completed using reference TRBV7-2 and TRBJ2-5, is GAGVSQSPSNKVTEKGKDVELRCDPISGHTALYWYRQSLGQGLEFLIYFQGNSAPDKSGLPSDRFSAERTGGSVSTLTIQRTQQEDSAVYLCASSPGGPFETQYFGPGTRLLVL.

The chain combines TRBV9 with TRBJ2-3; tentatively, D is TRBD2 (7 bases). Trimming removed 2 bases at V and 1 base at J, with 8 bases between. CDR1 is SGDLS, CDR2 YYNGEE, per germline. The CDR3 loop spans 14 amino acids. The CDR3 DNA reads TGTGCCAGCAGCGTCGGGGGGCGCACAGATACGCAGTATTTT. This translates into CASSVGGRTDTQYF.

The V and J genes are TRBV25-1 and TRBJ2-7, with D possibly being TRBD2 (6 bases). Germline CDR1 is MGHDK and CDR2 is SYGVNS. V was shortened by 7 bases and J by 6 bases, with 19 bases between the two germline ends. The CDR3 totals 14 residues. The CDR3 DNA sequence: TGTGCCAGCACTCTGGGGGACTTGCTTGGCGAGCAGTACTTC. It is translated as CASTLGDLLGEQYF.

The rearrangement uses TRBV7-3 and TRBJ2-1, with D tentatively TRBD1 (6 bases). Trimming stripped 5 bases from V and 3 bases from J, with 14 bases between. The germline V gene encodes CDR1 SGHTA and CDR2 FQGTGA. The CDR3 has 15 residues. CDR3 DNA sequence: TGTGCCAGCAGCCAGGGGTGGGCCGTCTACAATGAGCAGTTCTTC. This sequence encodes CASSQGWAVYNEQFF. The full variable domain, rest sourced from reference TRBV7-3 and TRBJ2-1, is GAGVSQTPSNKVTEKGKYVELRCDPISGHTALYWYRQSLGQGPEFLIYFQGTGAADDSGLPNDRFFAVRPEGSVSTLKIQRTERGDSAVYLCASSQGWAVYNEQFFGPGTRLTVL.

The chain is built from TRBV2 and TRBJ1-6; no clear D. V was trimmed by 5 bases and J by 3 bases, leaving 11 bases between them. There are 15 residues in the CDR3. Germline CDR1 and CDR2: SNHLY and FYNNEI. CDR3 sequence (DNA): TGTGCCAGCAGTCCCGACATAGGCTATAATTCACCCCTCCACTTT. This gives the protein CASSPDIGYNSPLHF.

The chain combines TRBV30 with TRBJ1-3, with D possibly matching TRBD1 (6 bases). There are 12 residues in the CDR3. Trimming cost V 6 bases and J 1 base, with 7 bases left between them. CDR1 and CDR2 from the germline V gene are GTSNPN and SVGIG (reference sequence). CDR3: CACGTSGNTIYF. Here the CDR3 DNA reads TGTGCCTGCGGGACATCTGGAAACACCATATATTTT. The whole variable domain, filled in from reference TRBV30 and TRBJ1-3, reads SQTIHQWPATLVQPVGSPLSLECTVEGTSNPNLYWYRQAAGRGLQLLFYSVGIGQISSEVPQNLSASRPQDRQFILSSKKLLLSDSGFYLCACGTSGNTIYFGEGSWLTVV.

The rearrangement links TRBV2 to TRBJ2-5, with 12 bases matching TRBD1. The CDR3 loop spans 14 amino acids. Trimming took 5 bases from V and 5 from J; bases not matched to a gene: 3. Germline lookup yields CDR1 SNHLY and CDR2 FYNNEI. CDR3 sequence (DNA): TGTGCCAGCAGTAACGGGACAGGGGGCGAGACCCAGTACTTC. It encodes CASSNGTGGETQYF.

The V call is TRBV27, the J call TRBJ2-7, with D tentatively TRBD2 (6 bases). This CDR3 region has 16 residues. V lost 3 bases and J 3 bases, leaving 18 bases between the germline ends. Germline CDR1 MNHEY, CDR2 SMNVEV (reference sequence). The CDR3 is CASSFVGGAAIYEQYF. CDR3 nucleotide sequence: TGTGCCAGCAGTTTCGTGGGGGGAGCGGCCATCTACGAGCAGTACTTC.

The chain recombines TRBV7-9 with TRBJ1-2, with a weak D call TRBD1 (6 bases). With 4 bases removed from V and 4 bases from J, the gap between germline ends came to 19 bases. The CDR3 has 16 amino acids. Germline V gene sequence: CDR1 SEHNR, CDR2 FQNEAQ (reference sequence). DNA for the CDR3: TGTGCCAGCAGCTCCCCGGACAGCCACACCATCTATGGCTACACCTTC. This gives the protein CASSSPDSHTIYGYTF.

This chain links TRBV4-2 with TRBJ2-3, with TRBD2 matching over 7 bases. V dropped 1 base and J dropped 7; count of bases not matched to a gene: 14. Germline V gene lookup returns CDR1 LGHNA and CDR2 YNFKEQ. This CDR3 region has 17 residues. CDR3 in amino acids: CASSQGTSGDDLYTQYF. Here the CDR3 DNA reads TGTGCCAGCAGCCAAGGAACAAGCGGGGATGATTTGTATACGCAGTATTTT.

This chain uses TRBV18 with TRBJ2-1, with a tentative D call TRBD2 (7 bases). The CDR3 is 16 amino acids. Trimming stripped 3 bases from V and 7 bases from J, with 19 bases between. Looked up from germline, CDR1 is KGHSH and CDR2 is LQKENI. In DNA form, the CDR3 reads TGTGCCAGCTCACCTATTGGGGGGGCCGGCGGGAATGAGCAGTTCTTC. Its translation is CASSPIGGAGGNEQFF.

CDR3 DNA: TGTGCCAGCAGTGGACAGCCAGCGAACACCGGGGAGCTGTTTTTT. This translates into CASSGQPANTGELFF. The chain links TRBV6-5 to TRBJ2-2, with D possibly matching TRBD1 (6 bases). Germline values: CDR1 MNHEY, CDR2 SVGAGI. Between the trimmed V and J ends, which lost 5 bases and 0 bases, there was a span of 10 bases. The CDR3 totals 15 residues.

The chain couples TRBV6-5 to TRBJ2-2; TRBD2 might be the D (7 bases). V was pared by 5 bases and J by 7 bases, with 14 bases between. CDR3 size: 14 residues. CDR1 is MNHEY and CDR2 is SVGAGI in the germline V gene. CDR3 sequence (DNA): TGTGCCAGCAGTGAGGGGGGGAGTATCGGGGAGCTGTTTTTT. Protein product: CASSEGGSIGELFF.

V is TRBV29-1 and J is TRBJ1-4; D is uncertain. V gave up 4 bases and J gave up 6 bases, with 9 bases separating them. The V gene's germline CDR1 is SQVTM and CDR2 ANQGSEA. The CDR3 extends over 12 amino acids. DNA of the CDR3: TGCAGCGTTGGAGGGTCAGATGAAAAACTGTTTTTT. This translates into CSVGGSDEKLFF.

This clone showed up just once. CDR3: CASSSQRDSNEKLFF. The CDR3 DNA is TGTGCCAGCAGCTCCCAACGCGACTCTAATGAAAAACTGTTTTTT. The chain combines TRBV5-8 with TRBJ1-4; D uncertain. Germline assignment: CDR1 SGHTS and CDR2 YDEGEE. Trimming left V 3 bases short and J 3 bases short, with 12 bases between. The CDR3 is 15 amino acids.